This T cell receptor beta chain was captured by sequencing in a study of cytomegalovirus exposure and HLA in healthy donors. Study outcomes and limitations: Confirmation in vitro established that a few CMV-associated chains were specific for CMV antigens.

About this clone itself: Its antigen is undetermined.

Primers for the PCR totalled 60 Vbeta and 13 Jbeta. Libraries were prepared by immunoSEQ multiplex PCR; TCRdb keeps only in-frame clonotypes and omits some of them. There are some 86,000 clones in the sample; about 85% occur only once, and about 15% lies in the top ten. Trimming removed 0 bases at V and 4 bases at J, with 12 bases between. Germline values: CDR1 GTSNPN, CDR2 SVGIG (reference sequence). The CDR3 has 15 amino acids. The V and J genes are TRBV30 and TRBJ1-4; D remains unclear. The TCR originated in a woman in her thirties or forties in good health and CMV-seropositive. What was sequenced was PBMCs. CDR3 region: CAWSVDGKSNEKLFF. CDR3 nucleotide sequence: TGTGCCTGGAGTGTAGACGGGAAAAGTAATGAAAAACTGTTTTTT.